This TCR beta chain derives from a study of Graves' ophthalmopathy and Graves' hyperthyroidism. CDR3 regions of TCR beta were amplified from RNA transcripts. An opening RT-PCR round employed HTBI primers and preceded a second-round multiplex PCR. TCRdb itself ran the multiplex PCR reads through MiXCR, one entry per CDR3 protein. The sample carries roughly 610,000 distinct CDR3 sequences, 20% to 25% recorded once. This clonotype was seen many times. Its target is not known. General study findings and limits: Among thyroid clonotypes expanded above 0.001 frequency, most also appeared in blood.

The CDR3 has 14 amino acids. With 8 bases removed from V and 1 base from J, the gap between germline ends came to 14 bases. A follow-up of 18 months without ophthalmopathy meant that hyperthyroidism was stable. Other autoimmune diseases, uncontrolled infections, pregnancy and lactation each led to patient exclusion. The receptor was isolated from a woman aged 18-29 years with stable Graves' hyperthyroidism. Some clones in this sample may be carry-over from other donors' samples. The sequenced sample consisted of peripheral blood. This sequence joins TRBV12-3 or TRBV12-4 and TRBJ1-2, with D possibly matching TRBD1 (5 bases). The CDR3 DNA reads TGTGCCAGCGGAAAACAGGTTCTTAACTATGGCTACACCTTC. Protein product: CASGKQVLNYGYTF.